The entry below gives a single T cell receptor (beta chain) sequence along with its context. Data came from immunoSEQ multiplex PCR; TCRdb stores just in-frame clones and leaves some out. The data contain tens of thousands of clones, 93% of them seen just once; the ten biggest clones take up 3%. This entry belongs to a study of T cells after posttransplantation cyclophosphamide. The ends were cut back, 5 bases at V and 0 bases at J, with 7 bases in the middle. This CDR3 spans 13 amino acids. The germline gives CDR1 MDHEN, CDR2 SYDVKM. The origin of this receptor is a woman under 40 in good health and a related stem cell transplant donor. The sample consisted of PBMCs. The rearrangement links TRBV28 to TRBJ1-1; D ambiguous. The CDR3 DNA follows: TGTGCCAGCAGTCTAGGGATGAACACTGAAGCTTTCTTT. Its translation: CASSLGMNTEAFF.